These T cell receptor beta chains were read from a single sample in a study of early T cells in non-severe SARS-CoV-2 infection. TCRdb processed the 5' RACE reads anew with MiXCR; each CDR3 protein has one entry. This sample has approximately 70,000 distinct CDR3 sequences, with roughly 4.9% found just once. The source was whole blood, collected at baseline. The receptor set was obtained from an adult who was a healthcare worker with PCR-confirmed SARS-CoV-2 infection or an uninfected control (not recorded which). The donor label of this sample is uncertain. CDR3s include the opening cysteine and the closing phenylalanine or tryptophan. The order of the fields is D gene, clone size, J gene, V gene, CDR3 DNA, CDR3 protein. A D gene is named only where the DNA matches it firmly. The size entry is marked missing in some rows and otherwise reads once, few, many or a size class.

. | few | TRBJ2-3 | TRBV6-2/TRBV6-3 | TGTGCCAGCACCCACTCGGGGGAGGCAGATACGCAGTATTTT | CASTHSGEADTQYF
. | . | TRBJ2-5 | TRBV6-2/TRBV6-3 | TGTGCCAGCAGTTACGGGACCCTCCAAGAGACCCAGTACTTC | CASSYGTLQETQYF
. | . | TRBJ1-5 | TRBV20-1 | TGCAGTGCTAGAGTAAGAGGCGGGGAGAAGCCCCAGCATTTT | CSARVRGGEKPQHF
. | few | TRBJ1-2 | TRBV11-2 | TGTGCCAGCAGCTCCCGTCCCCGGGAAGATGGCTACACCTTC | CASSSRPREDGYTF
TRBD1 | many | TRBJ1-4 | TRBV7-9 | TGTGCCAGCAGCTCCGGACAGGGTAGCGGAAAACTGTTTTTT | CASSSGQGSGKLFF
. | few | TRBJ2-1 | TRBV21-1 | TGTGCCAGCAGCTCCGGAGGGCGTTTGGGTGAGCAGTTCTTC | CASSSGGRLGEQFF
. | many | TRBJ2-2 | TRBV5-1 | TGCGCCAGCAGCCCCGACGTCACCGGGGAGCTGTTTTTT | CASSPDVTGELFF
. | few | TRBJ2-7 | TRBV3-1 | TGTGCCAGCAGCCCCACAGGCTACGAGCAGTACTTC | CASSPTGYEQYF
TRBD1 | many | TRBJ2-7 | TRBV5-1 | TGCGCCAGCAGCCCGGACAGGGGGGCTTCCTACGAGCAGTACTTC | CASSPDRGASYEQYF
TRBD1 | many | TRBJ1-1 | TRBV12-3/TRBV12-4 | TGTGCCAGCAGCCCGACAGGGTGGGACACTGAAGCTTTCTTT | CASSPTGWDTEAFF
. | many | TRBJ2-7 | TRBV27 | TGTGCCAGCAGTAGACCCGGGGCCTACGAGCAGTACTTC | CASSRPGAYEQYF
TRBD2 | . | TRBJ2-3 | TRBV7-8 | TGTGCCAGCAGCTTAGAGGGACTAGCGGGGCGAACCACAGATACGCAGTATTTT | CASSLEGLAGRTTDTQYF
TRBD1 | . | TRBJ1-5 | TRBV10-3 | TGTGCCATCAGGGACACAGGGGGCAATCAGCCCCAGCATTTT | CAIRDTGGNQPQHF
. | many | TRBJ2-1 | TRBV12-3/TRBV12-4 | TGTGCCAGCAGCCCGATTGACTCCAGCTCCTACAATGAGCAGTTCTTC | CASSPIDSSSYNEQFF
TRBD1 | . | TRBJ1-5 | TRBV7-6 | TGTGCCAGCAGCATCGGGACAGAGAATCAGCCCCAGCATTTT | CASSIGTENQPQHF
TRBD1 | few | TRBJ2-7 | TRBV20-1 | TGCAGTGCTAGAGGAACCCGACAGGGTCGGAGCGAGCAGTACTTC | CSARGTRQGRSEQYF
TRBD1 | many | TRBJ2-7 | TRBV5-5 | TGTGCCAGCACCTCCCTAGGGGGACAGGGAGTGTACGAGCAGTACTTC | CASTSLGGQGVYEQYF
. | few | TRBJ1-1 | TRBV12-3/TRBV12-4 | TGTGCCAGCAGTTTAAGCGCCTACCCTGAAGCTTTCTTT | CASSLSAYPEAFF
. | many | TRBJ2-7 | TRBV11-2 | TGTGCCAGCAGCCAAGGACTCGGTCACTACGAGCAGTACTTC | CASSQGLGHYEQYF
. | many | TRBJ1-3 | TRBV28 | TGTGCCAGCAGCGTCCCGGGGAACAGGGGAAACACCATATATTTT | CASSVPGNRGNTIYF
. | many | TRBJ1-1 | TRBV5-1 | TGCGCCAGCAGCCTAGTATCGGGGGCCCTGCAGAACACTGAAGCTTTCTTT | CASSLVSGALQNTEAFF
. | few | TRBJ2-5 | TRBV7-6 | TGTGCCAGCAGCTTGGGAGGGACCCAGTACTTC | CASSLGGTQYF
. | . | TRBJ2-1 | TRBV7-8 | TGTGCCAGCAGCTTAGTTGCAGGGTCCGAGCAGTTCTTC | CASSLVAGSEQFF
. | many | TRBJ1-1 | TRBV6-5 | TGTGCCAGCAGCTTACAGGGTACCGCTGAAGCTTTCTTT | CASSLQGTAEAFF
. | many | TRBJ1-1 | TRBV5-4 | TGTGCCAGCAGCAGCGGGGGAGGGACGCTGAACACTGAAGCTTTCTTT | CASSSGGGTLNTEAFF
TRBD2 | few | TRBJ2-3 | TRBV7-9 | TGTGTCAGCAGCCAGGCGGGGGGTAGCACAGATACGCAGTATTTT | CVSSQAGGSTDTQYF
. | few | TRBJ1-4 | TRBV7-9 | TGTGCCAGCAGCTCCCTACCCCCTGGGGGCGGCACTAATGAAAAACTGTTTTTT | CASSSLPPGGGTNEKLFF
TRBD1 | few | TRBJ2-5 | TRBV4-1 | TGCGCCAGCAGCCGAGGGGGCGCTGGGGACGGGGAGACCCAGTACTTC | CASSRGGAGDGETQYF
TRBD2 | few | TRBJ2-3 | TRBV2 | TGTGCCAGCAGCATAGGCGGGGGTGTTGCAGATACGCAGTATTTT | CASSIGGGVADTQYF
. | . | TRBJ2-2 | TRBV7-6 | TGTGCCAGCAGCTTAGAGGCCTCCGGGGAGCTGTTTTTT | CASSLEASGELFF
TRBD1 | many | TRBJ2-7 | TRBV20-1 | TGCAGCCCGGGACAGGGGGTGGACGAGCAGTACTTC | CSPGQGVDEQYF
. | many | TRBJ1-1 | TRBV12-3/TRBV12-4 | TGTGCCAGCAGTTTCTCCCCGACAGAAGTGAACACTGAAGCTTTCTTT | CASSFSPTEVNTEAFF
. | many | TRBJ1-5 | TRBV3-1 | TGTGCCAGCAGCCAAGCCCCAGCCGGGGGCAATCAGCCCCAGCATTTT | CASSQAPAGGNQPQHF
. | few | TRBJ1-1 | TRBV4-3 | TGCGCCAGCAGCCAAGAACAGGGCTACACTGAAGCTTTCTTT | CASSQEQGYTEAFF
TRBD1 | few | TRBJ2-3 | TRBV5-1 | TGCGCCAGCAGCGGGGGACAGGGGGCGGATACGCAGTATTTT | CASSGGQGADTQYF
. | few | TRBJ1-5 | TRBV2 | TGTGCCAGCAGTCCCAGGAGTGGGAGCAATCAGCCCCAGCATTTT | CASSPRSGSNQPQHF
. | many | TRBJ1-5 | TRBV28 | TGTGCCAGCAGTCCGAAGGGTACGGGGCAGCCCCAGCATTTT | CASSPKGTGQPQHF
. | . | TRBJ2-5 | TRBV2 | TGTGCCAGCACCCAACGGGCGGGAAGAGAGACCCAGTACTTC | CASTQRAGRETQYF
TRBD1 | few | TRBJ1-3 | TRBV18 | TGTGCCAGCTCACCACCAACTCGGACAGGGGGAGGAAACACCATATATTTT | CASSPPTRTGGGNTIYF
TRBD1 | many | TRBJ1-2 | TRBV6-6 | TGTGCCAGCAGTTACGGACAGGGGGCGGATGGCTACACCTTC | CASSYGQGADGYTF
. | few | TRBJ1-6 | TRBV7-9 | TGTGCCAGCAGCCCCCTTGGGGTTGCTCATTCACCCCTCCACTTT | CASSPLGVAHSPLHF
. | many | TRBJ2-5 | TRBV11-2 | TGTGCCAGCAGCTATTCCTCTTTCGGTGTGACGGTCTCCCGCGAGACCCAGTACTTC | CASSYSSFGVTVSRETQYF
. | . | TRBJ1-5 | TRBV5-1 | TGCGCCAGCACCCCCCCAGGGAAGGAAAGCAATCAGCCCCAGCATTTT | CASTPPGKESNQPQHF
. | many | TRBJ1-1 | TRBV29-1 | TGCAGCGTCAGCGAGGGGAACACTGAAGCTTTCTTT | CSVSEGNTEAFF
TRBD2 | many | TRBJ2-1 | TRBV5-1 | TGCGCCAGCAGCCTAACTAGCGGCGGGGACAATGAGCAGTTCTTC | CASSLTSGGDNEQFF
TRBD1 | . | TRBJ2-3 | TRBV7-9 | TGTGCCAGCAGCGCTGGGGACAGGCTCACAGATACGCAGTATTTT | CASSAGDRLTDTQYF
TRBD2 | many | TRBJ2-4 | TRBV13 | TGTGCCAGCAGCTCGGGACTAACCAAAAACATTCAGTACTTC | CASSSGLTKNIQYF